These 27 T cell receptor beta chains originate from one sample sequenced in a study of early T cells in non-severe SARS-CoV-2 infection. TCRdb analysed the 5' RACE reads with MiXCR anew, one entry per CDR3 protein. The sample yields tens of thousands of distinct CDR3 sequences, approximately 10% seen once. Specimen: whole blood. Receptors originate from an adult who was a healthcare worker with PCR-confirmed SARS-CoV-2 infection or an uninfected control (not recorded which).

V usage is TRBV20-1 and J usage is TRBJ2-2; D is perhaps TRBD1 or TRBD2 (5 bases each). This CDR3 contains 13 residues. Trimming removed 3 bases at V and 11 bases at J, with 16 bases between. CDR1 is DFQATT, CDR2 SNEGSKA, per germline (reference sequence). The CDR3 here is CSASTALRGELFF. The CDR3 DNA reads TGCAGTGCTAGCACAGCCCTGAGGGGAGAGCTGTTTTTT.

This clonotype was counted many times. This sequence joins TRBV28 and TRBJ1-5; unclear D gene. Germline V gene data show CDR1 as MDHEN and CDR2 as SYDVKM. This CDR3 has 14 residues. The ends were cut back, 0 bases at V and 3 bases at J, with 6 bases in the middle. The CDR3 DNA sequence: TGTGCCAGCAGTTTATGGGGTCCCAATCAGCCCCAGCATTTT. Translated, it gives CASSLWGPNQPQHF.

This chain joins TRBV20-1 and TRBJ2-5, with a tentative D call TRBD1 (7 bases). The CDR3 extends over 13 amino acids. Germline-derived CDR1 and CDR2 are DFQATT and SNEGSKA (reference sequence). The V and J ends lost 4 bases and 5 bases respectively, with 14 bases between them. The CDR3 is CSATTGTGETQYF. In DNA, the CDR3 is TGCAGTGCTACGACAGGGACTGGGGAGACCCAGTACTTC.

This clonotype was detected a few times. This rearrangement joins TRBV4-1 to TRBJ2-7, with D possibly matching TRBD2 (5 bases). V was trimmed by 1 base and J by 3 bases, leaving 13 bases between them. This CDR3 has 15 amino acids. The germline V gene encodes CDR1 MGHRA and CDR2 YSYEKL. Written as DNA, the CDR3 is TGCGCCAGCAGCCAAGGAGGAGGCGAGATCTACGAGCAGTACTTC. Protein: CASSQGGGEIYEQYF.

DNA for the CDR3: TGTGCCAGCTCCTTAGGCGGGGTTCCCTCCTACGAGCAGTACTTC. Protein sequence: CASSLGGVPSYEQYF. The V and J genes are TRBV11-2 and TRBJ2-7, with D tentatively TRBD2 (6 bases). Germline V gives CDR1 SGHAT, CDR2 FQNNGV. V dropped 8 bases and J dropped 0 bases, with 17 bases sitting between them. CDR3 length: 15 amino acids.

The chain combines TRBV28 with TRBJ2-3; D may be TRBD2 (6 bases). Between the trimmed V and J ends, which lost 2 bases and 11 bases, there was a span of 11 bases. The germline gives CDR1 MDHEN, CDR2 SYDVKM. The CDR3 extends over 12 amino acids. CDR3 DNA sequence: TGTGCCAGCAGTTTAGTTAGCGGAGAGCAGTATTTT. Translation gives CASSLVSGEQYF.

This clonotype has at least ten counts. The rearrangement uses TRBV20-1 and TRBJ1-4, with a possible D match to TRBD1 (6 bases). Trimming shortened V by 6 bases and J by 6 bases, and 14 bases separated the two germline ends. CDR3 size: 13 residues. CDR1 and CDR2 (germline): DFQATT, SNEGSKA (reference sequence). The CDR3 bases are TGCAGTGCGAAGGGGGTTGCGGATGAAAAACTGTTTTTT. Amino acid sequence: CSAKGVADEKLFF.

The gene calls are TRBV10-3 and TRBJ2-7, with 8 bases fitting TRBD1. Germline loops: CDR1 ENHRY, CDR2 SYGVKD. CDR3 length: 12 residues. V lost 6 bases, J lost 6 bases, and 4 bases stayed unmatched. The DNA of the CDR3 is TGTGCCATCAGAGGACAGGGTGGCGAGCAGTACTTC. This translates into CAIRGQGGEQYF.

This clonotype was counted ten times or more. This chain links TRBV28 with TRBJ2-7; D perhaps matches TRBD2 (6 bases). CDR3 length equals 14 residues. Germline values: CDR1 MDHEN, CDR2 SYDVKM. V lost 8 bases, J lost 0 bases, and 14 bases lay in between. CDR3 in DNA: TGTGCCAGCTCCATGACCGGGAGCTCCTACGAGCAGTACTTC. This gives the protein CASSMTGSSYEQYF.

The chain links TRBV7-2 to TRBJ2-3, with TRBD2 identical over 7 bases. CDR3 length equals 15 residues. The germline CDR1 and CDR2 sequences are SGHTA and FQGNSA. The trim removed 5 bases at V and 1 base at J, leaving 6 bases unmatched. The DNA for the CDR3 is TGTGCCAGCAGCCCCCGGACTAGTCGCACAGATACGCAGTATTTT. Translation gives CASSPRTSRTDTQYF.

This clonotype was detected ten times or more. V usage is TRBV7-6 and J usage is TRBJ2-5; D gene uncertain. V was pared by 2 bases and J by 3 bases, with 13 bases between. CDR1 SGHVS and CDR2 FNYEAQ come from the germline V gene. The CDR3 has 15 amino acids. In DNA, the CDR3 is TGTGCCAGCAGCTTAACCTCGCATCCCGAAGAGACCCAGTACTTC. Its translation is CASSLTSHPEETQYF.

The J gene is TRBJ2-3, the V gene TRBV7-9; D unclear. CDR3 length: 15 amino acids. CDR1 and CDR2 from the germline V gene are SEHNR and FQNEAQ (reference sequence). The V gene lost 1 base and the J gene lost 2 bases, with 10 bases spanning the gap. CDR3 nucleotides: TGTGCCAGCAGCTTAGTGGGAATTCCCACAGATACGCAGTATTTT. Translating it yields CASSLVGIPTDTQYF. Full variable domain (rest looked up from reference TRBV7-9 and TRBJ2-3): DTGVSQNPRHKITKRGQNVTFRCDPISEHNRLYWYRQTLGQGPEFLTYFQNEAQLEKSRLLSDRFSAERPKGSFSTLEIQRTEQGDSAMYLCASSLVGIPTDTQYFGPGTRLTVL.

The V gene is TRBV6-2 or TRBV6-3, the J gene TRBJ2-3; 8 nucleotides align to TRBD2. There are 17 residues in the CDR3. Looked up from germline, CDR1 is MNHEY and CDR2 is SVGEGT. The V gene end was trimmed by 2 bases and the J gene end by 1 base; junction bases not matched to a gene: 8. The CDR3 region has the DNA TGTGCCAGCAGTTACCTCCTATCACTAGCGGGCACAGATACGCAGTATTTT. It encodes CASSYLLSLAGTDTQYF.

This clonotype was recorded many times. This sequence joins TRBV2 and TRBJ2-1; D uncertain. This CDR3 comprises 14 residues. V was cut by 6 bases and J by 6 bases, with 15 bases left in between. Germline values: CDR1 SNHLY, CDR2 FYNNEI. In nucleotides, the CDR3 is TGTGCCAGCAGCCATCGGACCGATCCCAATGAGCAGTTCTTC. It codes for CASSHRTDPNEQFF.

In its sample, this clonotype was seen many times. The genes are TRBV30 and TRBJ1-1; TRBD1 might be the D (5 bases). V shed 5 bases and J shed 2 bases, with 15 bases lying between them. This CDR3 is built from 14 residues. CDR1 and CDR2 (germline): GTSNPN, SVGIG (reference sequence). The CDR3 DNA follows: TGTGCCTGGGGCAACACCCAGGGTAACACTGAAGCTTTCTTT. Translated, it gives CAWGNTQGNTEAFF.

This clonotype was observed many times. The chain is built from TRBV11-2 and TRBJ2-3; D not certain. The CDR3 sequence is 12 residues long. The V gene lost 4 bases and the J gene lost 6 bases, with 8 bases spanning the gap. Germline CDR1 is SGHAT and CDR2 is FQNNGV. The CDR3 reads CASSSSRDTQYF. In nucleotides, the CDR3 is TGTGCCAGCAGCTCCTCCCGGGATACGCAGTATTTT.

The table lists this clonotype with many counts. The rearrangement links TRBV6-6 to TRBJ1-1; TRBD1 agrees at 10 bases. V lost 7 bases to trimming and J lost 0 bases; unmatched junction nucleotides: 8. Germline assignment: CDR1 MNHNY and CDR2 SVGAGI (reference sequence). The CDR3 runs 16 residues. In nucleotides, the CDR3 is TGTGCCAGCATAGGGGGACAGGGGAAGGTGAACACTGAAGCTTTCTTT. This sequence encodes CASIGGQGKVNTEAFF.

This clonotype was observed many times. CDR3 region: CASSLGLAGMYQETQYF. The CDR3 nucleotides read TGTGCCAGTAGTTTGGGACTAGCGGGGATGTACCAAGAGACCCAGTACTTC. This rearrangement joins TRBV19 to TRBJ2-5, with 13 positions matching TRBD2. This CDR3 has 17 residues. Germline CDR1 LNHDA, CDR2 SQIVND (reference sequence). The junction had 6 bases not matched to a gene; V was cut back by 5 bases and J by 0 bases.

The table lists this clonotype with a few counts. The rearrangement joins TRBV9 to TRBJ1-6, with D perhaps TRBD1 (6 bases). There are 16 residues in the CDR3. Trimming pared 3 bases from V and 9 bases from J, leaving 19 bases between. Germline values: CDR1 SGDLS, CDR2 YYNGEE. CDR3: CASSAHGGTRTSPLHF. In DNA, the CDR3 is TGTGCCAGCAGCGCCCATGGGGGGACAAGAACTTCACCCCTCCACTTT.

In this sample, this clonotype turned up many times. The J gene is TRBJ2-7, the V gene TRBV11-2; 8 bases are shared with TRBD1. The V gene's germline CDR1 is SGHAT and CDR2 FQNNGV. The CDR3 consists of 14 residues. The J segment lost 2 bases and the V segment lost 10 bases, leaving 10 bases of the junction unmatched. The DNA of the CDR3 is TGTGCCACGGGAGAGACAGGGGTTACCTACGAGCAGTACTTC. The encoded protein is CATGETGVTYEQYF.

This clonotype was recorded a few times. The chain employs TRBV7-8 and TRBJ2-7; TRBD1 matches 9 bases. With V trimmed by 5 bases and J by 5 bases, 7 bases remained unmatched. Germline assignment: CDR1 SGHVS and CDR2 FQNEAQ. CDR3 size: 14 residues. The DNA for the CDR3 is TGTGCCAGCAGCCCGGGACAGGGTGGGGACGAGCAGTACTTC. It yields the protein CASSPGQGGDEQYF. The full variable domain, rest sourced from reference TRBV7-8 and TRBJ2-7, is GAGVSQSPRYKVAKRGQDVALRCDPISGHVSLFWYQQALGQGPEFLTYFQNEAQLDKSGLPSDRFFAERPEGSVSTLKIQRTQQEDSAVYLCASSPGQGGDEQYFGPGTRLTVT.

The chain combines TRBV6-2 or TRBV6-3 with TRBJ2-7, with 7 bases that match TRBD2. J lost 2 bases, V lost 2 bases, and 9 bases had no gene match. The CDR3 covers 16 residues. Germline assignment: CDR1 MNHEY and CDR2 SVGEGT. CDR3 in DNA: TGTGCCAGCAGTTACGTCCCGGGAGGAACGACCTACGAGCAGTACTTC. Residues: CASSYVPGGTTYEQYF.

In its sample, this clonotype was seen many times. The CDR3 loop reads CASSPLGDAGEQFF. As DNA, the CDR3 is TGTGCCAGCTCACCGTTGGGGGACGCGGGTGAGCAGTTCTTC. The genes are TRBV18 and TRBJ2-1; D assignment may be TRBD1 or TRBD2 (5 bases each). The CDR3 has 14 amino acids. Germline-derived CDR1 and CDR2 are KGHSH and LQKENI. V was trimmed by 3 bases and J by 9 bases, leaving 15 bases between them.

This clonotype was picked up many times. The chain employs TRBV7-9 and TRBJ2-1, with 12 nucleotides matching TRBD2. J lost 5 bases, V lost 5 bases, and 10 bases had no gene match. The CDR3 has 17 amino acids. Germline V gene lookup returns CDR1 SEHNR and CDR2 FQNEAQ (reference sequence). The CDR3 reads CASSPRALAGGDNEQFF. The CDR3 coding sequence is TGTGCCAGCAGCCCAAGGGCCCTAGCGGGAGGGGACAATGAGCAGTTCTTC. Variable domain in full (rest from reference TRBV7-9 and TRBJ2-1): DTGVSQNPRHKITKRGQNVTFRCDPISEHNRLYWYRQTLGQGPEFLTYFQNEAQLEKSRLLSDRFSAERPKGSFSTLEIQRTEQGDSAMYLCASSPRALAGGDNEQFFGPGTRLTVL.

This clonotype occurred many times. This sequence joins TRBV6-2 or TRBV6-3 and TRBJ1-2; D is undetermined. Germline values: CDR1 MNHEY, CDR2 SVGEGT. This CDR3 comprises 13 residues. V gave up 7 bases and J gave up 4 bases, with 13 bases separating them. The CDR3 nucleotides are TGTGCCAGCATGAGACATATCCTCTATGGCTACACCTTC. Translation gives CASMRHILYGYTF.

This clonotype was observed at least ten times. CDR3 nucleotides: TGCAGTACTCGGACAGGGGGCGCGATGTATACGCAGTATTTT. It translates to CSTRTGGAMYTQYF. This chain joins TRBV20-1 and TRBJ2-3, with 11 bases aligning to TRBD1. Germline CDR1 reads DFQATT; CDR2 reads SNEGSKA (reference sequence). The CDR3 sequence is 14 residues long. The junction had 11 bases not matched to a gene; V was cut back by 8 bases and J by 7 bases.

This clonotype was seen at least ten times. The chain uses TRBV19 and TRBJ1-5, with 10 bases fitting TRBD1. The CDR3 runs 15 residues. Germline V gene sequence: CDR1 LNHDA, CDR2 SQIVND (reference sequence). The V gene end was trimmed by 7 bases and the J gene end by 3 bases; junction bases not matched to a gene: 6. The CDR3 DNA follows: TGTGCCAGTAAGCGGGACAGGGGTGTCAATCAGCCCCAGCATTTT. Residues: CASKRDRGVNQPQHF. The full variable domain, with the rest looked up from reference TRBV19 and TRBJ1-5, is DGGITQSPKYLFRKEGQNVTLSCEQNLNHDAMYWYRQDPGQGLRLIYYSQIVNDFQKGDIAEGYSVSREKKESFPLTVTSAQKNPTAFYLCASKRDRGVNQPQHFGDGTRLSIL.